A selection of T cell receptor beta chains follows, all from one sample in a study of T cell repertoires in cytomegalovirus infection. TCRdb reprocessed the reads with MiXCR, giving one entry per CDR3 protein. The table has 200,000 or so distinct CDR3 sequences, 28% seen once. The sample consisted of PBMCs. These receptors were taken from a human donor in good health (CMV status not recorded). Some clones in this sample may be carry-over from other donors' samples. Each CDR3 is given with its conserved first and last residue. D genes are given only for firm matches. The size field is filled for only some rows; it gives once, few, many or a size class.

J gene: TRBJ2-3; clone size: .; V gene: TRBV2; D gene: .; CDR3 DNA: TGTGCCAGCAGTGAAGCGGCAGATACGCAGTATTTT; CDR3 protein: CASSEAADTQYF
J gene: TRBJ2-5; clone size: .; V gene: TRBV19; D gene: .; CDR3 DNA: TGTGCCAGTAGCGAGAACGTGCTCAAGACCCAGTACTTC; CDR3 protein: CASSENVLKTQYF
J gene: TRBJ2-2; clone size: .; V gene: TRBV11-2; D gene: .; CDR3 DNA: TGTGCCAGCAGCCAGAGTCTCGGGGGTCCGATCACCGGGGAGCTGTTTTTT; CDR3 protein: CASSQSLGGPITGELFF
J gene: TRBJ2-2; clone size: few; V gene: TRBV5-6; D gene: TRBD1; CDR3 DNA: TGTGCCAGCAGCTCAACAGGGGGTAGGGACACCGGGGAGCTGTTTTTT; CDR3 protein: CASSSTGGRDTGELFF
J gene: TRBJ2-7; clone size: many; V gene: TRBV11-3; D gene: .; CDR3 DNA: TGTGCCAGCAGCTTAGATCCTGAGTCCCCCGAGCAGTACTTC; CDR3 protein: CASSLDPESPEQYF
J gene: TRBJ2-2; clone size: .; V gene: TRBV12-3/TRBV12-4; D gene: TRBD2; CDR3 DNA: TGTGCCAGCAGCCTACTAGCGGGGACCAACACCGGGGAGCTGTTTTTT; CDR3 protein: CASSLLAGTNTGELFF
J gene: TRBJ2-1; clone size: few; V gene: TRBV7-8; D gene: TRBD1; CDR3 DNA: TGTGCCAGCAGCGTCAACAGGGGCTCCTACAATGAGCAGTTCTTC; CDR3 protein: CASSVNRGSYNEQFF
J gene: TRBJ2-1; clone size: few; V gene: TRBV5-4; D gene: TRBD2; CDR3 DNA: TGTGCCAGCAGCCACGGACTAGCCCCCTCAAATGAGCAGTTCTTC; CDR3 protein: CASSHGLAPSNEQFF
J gene: TRBJ1-1; clone size: .; V gene: TRBV20-1; D gene: .; CDR3 DNA: TGCAGTGCTAGAGATGGGGGGTACACTGAAGCTTTCTTT; CDR3 protein: CSARDGGYTEAFF
J gene: TRBJ1-2; clone size: many; V gene: TRBV7-3; D gene: TRBD1; CDR3 DNA: TGTGCCAGCAGCTTCCTACAGGGGGAGGGTGGCTACACCTTC; CDR3 protein: CASSFLQGEGGYTF
J gene: TRBJ1-1; clone size: many; V gene: TRBV7-2; D gene: .; CDR3 DNA: TGTGCCACCCAGAAAAGGAGACGGCACACTGAAGCTTTCTTT; CDR3 protein: CATQKRRRHTEAFF
J gene: TRBJ2-1; clone size: .; V gene: TRBV28; D gene: TRBD2; CDR3 DNA: TGTGCCAGCAGTTTTTCGGGACTAGATATAAATGAGCAGTTCTTC; CDR3 protein: CASSFSGLDINEQFF
J gene: TRBJ2-1; clone size: .; V gene: TRBV11-2; D gene: TRBD1; CDR3 DNA: TGTGCCAGCAGCTCGATAGGGGGCAGTACATTCAATGAGCAGTTCTTC; CDR3 protein: CASSSIGGSTFNEQFF
J gene: TRBJ1-1; clone size: .; V gene: TRBV29-1; D gene: TRBD1; CDR3 DNA: TGCAGCGGGTACAGGGGGATTAACACTGAAGCTTTCTTT; CDR3 protein: CSGYRGINTEAFF
J gene: TRBJ1-1; clone size: .; V gene: TRBV20-1; D gene: .; CDR3 DNA: TGCAGTGCTAGCTGGAGGGGATGGGTGAACACTGAAGCTTTCTTT; CDR3 protein: CSASWRGWVNTEAFF
J gene: TRBJ1-2; clone size: few; V gene: TRBV30; D gene: .; CDR3 DNA: TGTGCCTGGAGTGAGGGCGAGAACTATGGCTACACCTTC; CDR3 protein: CAWSEGENYGYTF
J gene: TRBJ2-3; clone size: .; V gene: TRBV20-1; D gene: .; CDR3 DNA: TGCAGTGCTAGTAATCGCATTAGCACAGATACGCAGTATTTT; CDR3 protein: CSASNRISTDTQYF